This T cell receptor beta chain is drawn from a study of blood T cells in healthy people across ages. Per the germline V gene, CDR1 is DFQATT and CDR2 is SNEGSKA (reference sequence). The CDR3 has 18 residues. Trimming left V 1 base short and J 2 bases short, with 18 bases between. Then a second PCR, running about 6 to 11 cycles, was carried out with a sample-barcoded 5' primer and a J-beta primer mix. TCRdb analysed the 5' RACE reads with MiXCR anew, one entry per CDR3 protein. Found here are around 900,000 distinct CDR3 sequences, roughly half of them singletons; the top ten hold 20% to 25%. The sequence came from a woman in her sixties in good health. Material: blood. The chain links TRBV20-1 to TRBJ2-6; D is perhaps TRBD1 (8 bases). The CDR3 DNA follows: TGCAGTGCTAGAGGTTACAGGGGGGGAAGCCCTGGGGCCAACGTCCTGACTTTC. Amino acid sequence: CSARGYRGGSPGANVLTF.